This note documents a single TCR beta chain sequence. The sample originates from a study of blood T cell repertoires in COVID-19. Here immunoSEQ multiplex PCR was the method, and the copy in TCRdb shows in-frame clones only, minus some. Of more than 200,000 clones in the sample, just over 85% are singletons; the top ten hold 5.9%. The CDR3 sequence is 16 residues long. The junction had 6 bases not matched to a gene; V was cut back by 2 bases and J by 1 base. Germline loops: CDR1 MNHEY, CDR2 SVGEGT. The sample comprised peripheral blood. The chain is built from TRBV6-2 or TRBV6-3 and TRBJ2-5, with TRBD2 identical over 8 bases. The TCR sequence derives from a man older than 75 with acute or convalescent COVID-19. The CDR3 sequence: CASSYGLAPRQETQYF. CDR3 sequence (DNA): TGTGCCAGCAGTTACGGACTAGCTCCCCGCCAAGAGACCCAGTACTTC.